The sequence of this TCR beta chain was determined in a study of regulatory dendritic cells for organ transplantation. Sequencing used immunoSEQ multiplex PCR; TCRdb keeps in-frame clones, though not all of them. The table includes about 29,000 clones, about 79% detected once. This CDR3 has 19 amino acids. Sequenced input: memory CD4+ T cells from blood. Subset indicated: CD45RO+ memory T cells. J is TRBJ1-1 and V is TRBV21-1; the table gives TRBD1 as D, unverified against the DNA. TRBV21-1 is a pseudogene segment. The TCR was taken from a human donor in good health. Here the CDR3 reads CASSKVTRDREVPNTEAFF. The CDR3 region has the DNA TGTGCCAGCAGCAAAGTCACCCGGGACAGGGAGGTACCGAACACTGAAGCTTTCTTT.